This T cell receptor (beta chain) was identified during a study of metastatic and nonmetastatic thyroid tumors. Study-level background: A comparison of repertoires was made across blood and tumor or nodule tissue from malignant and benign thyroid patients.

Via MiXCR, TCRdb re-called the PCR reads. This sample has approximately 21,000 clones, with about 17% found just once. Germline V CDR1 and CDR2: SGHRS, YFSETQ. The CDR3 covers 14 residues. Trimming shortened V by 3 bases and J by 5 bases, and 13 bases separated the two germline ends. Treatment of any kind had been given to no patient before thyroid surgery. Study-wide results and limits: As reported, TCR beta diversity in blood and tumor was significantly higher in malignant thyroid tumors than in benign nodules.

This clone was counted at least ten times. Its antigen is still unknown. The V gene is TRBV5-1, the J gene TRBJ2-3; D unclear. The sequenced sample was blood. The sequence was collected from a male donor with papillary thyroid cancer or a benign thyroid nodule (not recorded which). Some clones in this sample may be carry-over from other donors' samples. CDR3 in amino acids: CASSSFRNEDTQYF. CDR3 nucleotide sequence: TGCGCCAGCAGCTCATTCCGGAATGAAGATACGCAGTATTTT. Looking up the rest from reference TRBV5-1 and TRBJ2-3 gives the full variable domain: KAGVTQTPRYLIKTRGQQVTLSCSPISGHRSVSWYQQTPGQGLQFLFEYFSETQRNKGNFPGRFSGRQFSNSRSEMNVSTLELGDSALYLCASSSFRNEDTQYFGPGTRLTVL.